These 29 T cell receptor beta chains came from one sample sequenced in a study of T cell repertoires in cytomegalovirus infection. TCRdb analysed the reads with MiXCR anew, one entry per CDR3 protein. This sample has 250,000 or so distinct CDR3 sequences, with about 15% found just once. Sequenced sample: CD8+ T cells from PBMCs. Every receptor here comes from a human donor in good health (CMV status not recorded). Some clones in this sample may be carry-over from other donors' samples.

This clonotype was seen a handful of times. V gene TRBV7-9 combines with J gene TRBJ2-1; 8 bases are a match to TRBD2. The trim removed 0 bases at V and 8 bases at J, leaving 15 bases unmatched. The CDR3 is made up of 18 amino acids. Germline V lookup: CDR1 SEHNR, CDR2 FQNEAQ (reference sequence). The CDR3 nucleotides read TGTGCCAGCAGCTTAGCTGGTCAGCGGGGGCCAGGAGGGGATGAGCAGTTCTTC. Its protein is CASSLAGQRGPGGDEQFF.

This clonotype has a count of ten or more. This chain links TRBV7-9 with TRBJ2-7, with unresolved D. V lost 0 bases, J lost 0 bases, and 9 bases lay in between. This CDR3 comprises 15 residues. The germline V gene encodes CDR1 SEHNR and CDR2 FQNEAQ (reference sequence). The CDR3 DNA follows: TGTGCCAGCAGCTTAGCTCCAGAATCCTCCTACGAGCAGTACTTC. This translates into CASSLAPESSYEQYF.

In its sample, this clonotype was seen a few times. The gene calls are TRBV7-9 and TRBJ2-7; D gene ambiguous. The CDR3 contains 12 residues. The germline V and J ends were trimmed by 3 bases and 9 bases, with 12 bases remaining between them. Per germline, CDR1 SEHNR and CDR2 FQNEAQ (reference sequence). CDR3 nucleotide sequence: TGTGCCAGCAGCTTGGGGAATGGCATGCAGTACTTC. Translated, it gives CASSLGNGMQYF.

The chain employs TRBV4-3 and TRBJ1-5; no firm D call. The V gene lost 6 bases and the J gene lost 0 bases, with 12 bases spanning the gap. Germline V lookup: CDR1 LGHNA, CDR2 YSLEER. This CDR3 has 15 residues. As DNA, the CDR3 is TGCGCCAGCAGGTGGGATCTTTATAGCAATCAGCCCCAGCATTTT. Translation gives CASRWDLYSNQPQHF.

The chain has TRBV12-3 or TRBV12-4 and TRBJ1-1; 10 bases line up with TRBD1. The V gene end was trimmed by 1 base and the J gene end by 2 bases; junction bases not matched to a gene: 10. CDR3 length: 18 amino acids. DNA of the CDR3: TGTGCCAGCAGTTTAGTAGGTCCGGGACAGGGGATAAACACTGAAGCTTTCTTT. Its translation: CASSLVGPGQGINTEAFF.

This clonotype has ten or more counts. This sequence joins TRBV2 and TRBJ2-1; a possible D gene is TRBD2 (6 bases). V gave up 3 bases and J gave up 3 bases, with 12 bases separating them. CDR1 is SNHLY and CDR2 is FYNNEI in the germline V gene. The CDR3 covers 15 residues. The CDR3 bases are TGTGCCAGCAGTGAGATAGCGGCGGACTACAATGAGCAGTTCTTC. The encoded protein is CASSEIAADYNEQFF.

For this clonotype: At one of its ends the junction is not consistent with the germline gene, which may arise from a read error. The rearrangement links TRBV19 to TRBJ2-7; 10 positions agree with TRBD1. The germline V gene has CDR1 LNHDA and CDR2 SQIVND (reference sequence). The CDR3 contains 13 residues. CDR3 sequence: CASSAPGQGPLDF. Here the CDR3 DNA reads TGTGCCAGTAGTGCCCCGGGACAGGGGCCATTGGACTTC.

Many counts were recorded for this clonotype. The V call is TRBV7-3, the J call TRBJ1-1, with D tentatively TRBD1 (6 bases). V shed 0 bases and J shed 5 bases, with 19 bases lying between them. The CDR3 consists of 17 residues. Germline V CDR1 and CDR2: SGHTA, FQGTGA. The CDR3 coding sequence is TGTGCCAGCAGCTTAACCCCCATTTTTACAGGGTTAACTGAAGCTTTCTTT. It codes for CASSLTPIFTGLTEAFF.

This sequence joins TRBV7-9 and TRBJ2-1; no clear D. V lost 7 bases and J 0 bases, leaving 13 bases between the germline ends. The V gene's germline CDR1 is SEHNR and CDR2 FQNEAQ (reference sequence). CDR3 length: 15 amino acids. CDR3 sequence (DNA): TGTGCCAGCACCGAAGGGTTTGGCTCCTACAATGAGCAGTTCTTC. It specifies CASTEGFGSYNEQFF. Drawing the rest from reference TRBV7-9 and TRBJ2-1, the complete variable domain is DTGVSQNPRHKITKRGQNVTFRCDPISEHNRLYWYRQTLGQGPEFLTYFQNEAQLEKSRLLSDRFSAERPKGSFSTLEIQRTEQGDSAMYLCASTEGFGSYNEQFFGPGTRLTVL.

This clonotype was seen a handful of times. V usage is TRBV9 and J usage is TRBJ2-1; 9 bases are shared with TRBD2. Germline lookup yields CDR1 SGDLS and CDR2 YYNGEE. V shed 3 bases and J 4 bases; nucleotides not matched to a gene: 8. The CDR3 loop spans 16 amino acids. CDR3 DNA sequence: TGTGCCAGCAGCGGATTAGCGGGGGTGACATACAATGAGCAGTTCTTC. Translation: CASSGLAGVTYNEQFF.

This chain joins TRBV20-1 and TRBJ2-2, with 11 nucleotides matching TRBD1. The CDR3 length is 18 residues. Trimming removed 1 base from V and 4 bases from J; junction bases left unmatched: 11. Germline V lookup: CDR1 DFQATT, CDR2 SNEGSKA (reference sequence). The CDR3 is CSARARTGGVLSTGELFF. For the CDR3, the DNA is TGCAGTGCTAGAGCCCGGACAGGGGGCGTGTTGAGCACCGGGGAGCTGTTTTTT.

The genes are TRBV27 and TRBJ2-7; D may match TRBD1 or TRBD2 (6 bases each). This CDR3 region has 15 residues. In germline, CDR1 is MNHEY, CDR2 SMNVEV (reference sequence). V lost 5 bases, J lost 3 bases, and 17 bases lay in between. The CDR3 nucleotides read TGTGCCAGCAGTCCCTTCCCGGGGGCAGTCTACGAGCAGTACTTC. It codes for CASSPFPGAVYEQYF.

This clonotype was recorded many times. The rearrangement links TRBV6-2 or TRBV6-3 to TRBJ1-1; perhaps TRBD1 as D (5 bases). The germline gives CDR1 MNHEY, CDR2 SVGEGT. Trimming shortened V by 4 bases and J by 4 bases, and 13 bases separated the two germline ends. CDR3 length equals 14 residues. The CDR3 region is CASSFAGLGTEAFF. The CDR3 coding sequence is TGTGCCAGCAGTTTCGCGGGGCTCGGCACTGAAGCTTTCTTT.

This clonotype was detected a few times. V is TRBV6-1 and J is TRBJ2-1; D is possibly TRBD2 (7 bases). The V gene lost 7 bases and the J gene lost 4 bases, with 14 bases spanning the gap. Per germline, CDR1 MNHNS and CDR2 SASEGT. The CDR3 runs 14 residues. As DNA, the CDR3 is TGTGCCAGCATCAAGGGGGGGACATACAATGAGCAGTTCTTC. This sequence encodes CASIKGGTYNEQFF.

This chain uses TRBV4-3 with TRBJ2-1, with D perhaps matching TRBD1 (6 bases). Germline loops: CDR1 LGHNA, CDR2 YSLEER. The CDR3 is 15 residues long. The ends were cut back, 4 bases at V and 2 bases at J, with 12 bases in the middle. CDR3 in amino acids: CASSREGGPYNEQFF. The CDR3 DNA follows: TGCGCCAGCAGCCGAGAAGGGGGTCCCTACAATGAGCAGTTCTTC.

A note on this clonotype: A much larger clone lies a single base off, so this may be a read error. The chain is built from TRBV2 and TRBJ1-1, with a weak D call TRBD1 (5 bases). Germline-derived CDR1 and CDR2 are SNHLY and FYNNEI. This CDR3 contains 14 residues. V shed 9 bases and J shed 2 bases, with 16 bases lying between them. The CDR3 DNA sequence: TGTGCCAGGAGTTTGGCAGGGATAAACACTGAAGCTTTCTTT. Its protein is CARSLAGINTEAFF.

This clonotype was seen many times. V is TRBV7-9 and J is TRBJ2-5; D is ambiguous. The V end was cut by 3 bases, the J end by 1 base, with 6 bases between. Germline V lookup: CDR1 SEHNR, CDR2 FQNEAQ (reference sequence). CDR3 length: 13 amino acids. In DNA, the CDR3 is TGTGCCAGCAGCTTCGGCTCCCAAGAGACCCAGTACTTC. Translated: CASSFGSQETQYF.

As concerns this clonotype: A much larger clone lies a single base off, so this may be a read error. The chain employs TRBV27 and TRBJ2-1, with D unclear. The better agreement between TRBJ2-7 and the DNA end casts doubt on the J call. The CDR3 contains 15 residues. From germline, CDR1 is MNHEY and CDR2 SMNVEV (reference sequence). CDR3 bases: TGTGCCAGCAGCTATAGAGGCTTCTCCTACAATGAGCAGTACTTC. Translation gives CASSYRGFSYNEQYF.

This chain connects TRBV20-1 to TRBJ1-3; 9 bases align to TRBD1. CDR1 and CDR2 (germline): DFQATT, SNEGSKA (reference sequence). The length of the CDR3 is 14 residues. J lost 4 bases, V lost 3 bases, and 4 bases had no gene match. DNA for the CDR3: TGCAGTGCTAGGCGGGACAGGGAAGGAAACACCATATATTTT. Its protein is CSARRDREGNTIYF.

This clonotype was seen only a few times. The rearrangement joins TRBV29-1 to TRBJ1-1; D possibly corresponds to TRBD1 (5 bases). Trimming shortened V by 5 bases and J by 7 bases, and 20 bases separated the two germline ends. There are 14 residues in the CDR3. From germline, CDR1 is SQVTM and CDR2 ANQGSEA. This CDR3 reads CSVPPAGYGGEAFF. The CDR3 DNA reads as TGCAGCGTTCCCCCTGCGGGCTATGGGGGTGAAGCTTTCTTT.

This clonotype was seen repeatedly, ten times or more. The chain is built from TRBV7-6 and TRBJ1-6; D ambiguous. CDR3 size: 16 residues. In germline, CDR1 is SGHVS, CDR2 FNYEAQ. Trimming took off 2 bases at V and 8 bases at J, with 16 bases between the two ends. The CDR3 DNA reads as TGTGCCAGCAGCTTATCTCCTGGGGATACGGATTCACCCCTCCACTTT. It translates to CASSLSPGDTDSPLHF.

This clonotype was counted a few times. The V gene is TRBV15, the J gene TRBJ2-1, with D possibly TRBD1 on 6 matching bases. Between the trimmed V and J ends, which lost 0 bases and 6 bases, there was a span of 9 bases. CDR3 length equals 14 residues. Germline V lookup: CDR1 LNHNV, CDR2 YYDKDF (reference sequence). The CDR3 sequence: CATSREKGGNEQFF. The DNA for the CDR3 is TGTGCCACCAGCAGAGAGAAAGGGGGCAATGAGCAGTTCTTC.

The genes are TRBV27 and TRBJ1-1, with 8 positions matching TRBD1. The CDR3 loop spans 16 amino acids. Germline V CDR1 and CDR2: MNHEY, SMNVEV (reference sequence). Losses at the gene ends were 6 bases for V and 1 base for J; bases not matched to a gene: 10. The CDR3 nucleotides are TGTGCCAGCAGCCAAGACAGGGGATCTTGGAACACTGAAGCTTTCTTT. Translating it yields CASSQDRGSWNTEAFF.

This clonotype was observed at least ten times. V and J are TRBV7-2 and TRBJ1-6, with D unresolved. Trimming left V 5 bases short and J 13 bases short, with 15 bases between. The CDR3 contains 13 residues. Germline lookup yields CDR1 SGHTA and CDR2 FQGNSA. CDR3: CASSGRLTPPLHF. The CDR3 nucleotides are TGTGCCAGCAGCGGCAGGCTAACTCCTCCCCTCCACTTT.

This clonotype showed up many times. The V call is TRBV6-6, the J call TRBJ2-3, with D perhaps TRBD2 (5 bases). Germline V gene sequence: CDR1 MNHNY, CDR2 SVGAGI (reference sequence). The CDR3 runs 16 residues. V was cut by 0 bases and J by 4 bases, with 14 bases left in between. In nucleotides, the CDR3 is TGTGCCAGCAGTTACTCTAACCGGGAAGTTCCAGATACGCAGTATTTT. It translates to CASSYSNREVPDTQYF.

The gene calls are TRBV6-2 or TRBV6-3 and TRBJ2-7; 7 nucleotides align to TRBD2. The V segment lost 7 bases and the J segment 0 bases; nucleotides outside the gene matches: 9. The CDR3 has 15 amino acids. Germline assignment: CDR1 MNHEY and CDR2 SVGEGT. This CDR3 reads CASTLMGGISYEQYF. CDR3 DNA: TGTGCCAGCACCCTGATGGGGGGGATCTCCTACGAGCAGTACTTC.

This clonotype was seen many times. The J gene is TRBJ2-7, the V gene TRBV12-5, with TRBD1 matching over 9 bases. V trimming: 1 base; J trimming: 3 bases; junction bases outside the gene matches: 16. Germline V gene sequence: CDR1 LGHNT, CDR2 FRNRAP. This CDR3 is built from 19 residues. This chain's CDR3 is CASGLDDQPGTGFFYEQYF. The CDR3 bases are TGTGCTAGTGGTTTGGACGACCAACCCGGGACAGGGTTTTTCTACGAGCAGTACTTC.

This clonotype has a count of ten or more. This sequence joins TRBV7-2 and TRBJ1-2; perhaps TRBD1 as D (5 bases). From germline, CDR1 is SGHTA and CDR2 FQGNSA. Trimming removed 2 bases at V and 2 bases at J, with 12 bases between. The CDR3 length is 15 residues. CDR3 in amino acids: CASSLSGRSNYGYTF. CDR3 nucleotides: TGTGCCAGCAGCTTATCGGGACGTTCCAACTATGGCTACACCTTC.

Ten or more counts support this clonotype. In DNA form, the CDR3 reads TGTGCCAGCAGAATAGGGGGATTGGGCTCCTACGAGCAGTACTTC. Protein product: CASRIGGLGSYEQYF. The genes are TRBV7-8 and TRBJ2-7; D possibly corresponds to TRBD1 (6 bases). Trimming shortened V by 6 bases and J by 0 bases, and 15 bases separated the two germline ends. Germline V gene sequence: CDR1 SGHVS, CDR2 FQNEAQ. There are 15 residues in the CDR3. Full variable domain (remainder filled in from reference TRBV7-8 and TRBJ2-7): GAGVSQSPRYKVAKRGQDVALRCDPISGHVSLFWYQQALGQGPEFLTYFQNEAQLDKSGLPSDRFFAERPEGSVSTLKIQRTQQEDSAVYLCASRIGGLGSYEQYFGPGTRLTVT.